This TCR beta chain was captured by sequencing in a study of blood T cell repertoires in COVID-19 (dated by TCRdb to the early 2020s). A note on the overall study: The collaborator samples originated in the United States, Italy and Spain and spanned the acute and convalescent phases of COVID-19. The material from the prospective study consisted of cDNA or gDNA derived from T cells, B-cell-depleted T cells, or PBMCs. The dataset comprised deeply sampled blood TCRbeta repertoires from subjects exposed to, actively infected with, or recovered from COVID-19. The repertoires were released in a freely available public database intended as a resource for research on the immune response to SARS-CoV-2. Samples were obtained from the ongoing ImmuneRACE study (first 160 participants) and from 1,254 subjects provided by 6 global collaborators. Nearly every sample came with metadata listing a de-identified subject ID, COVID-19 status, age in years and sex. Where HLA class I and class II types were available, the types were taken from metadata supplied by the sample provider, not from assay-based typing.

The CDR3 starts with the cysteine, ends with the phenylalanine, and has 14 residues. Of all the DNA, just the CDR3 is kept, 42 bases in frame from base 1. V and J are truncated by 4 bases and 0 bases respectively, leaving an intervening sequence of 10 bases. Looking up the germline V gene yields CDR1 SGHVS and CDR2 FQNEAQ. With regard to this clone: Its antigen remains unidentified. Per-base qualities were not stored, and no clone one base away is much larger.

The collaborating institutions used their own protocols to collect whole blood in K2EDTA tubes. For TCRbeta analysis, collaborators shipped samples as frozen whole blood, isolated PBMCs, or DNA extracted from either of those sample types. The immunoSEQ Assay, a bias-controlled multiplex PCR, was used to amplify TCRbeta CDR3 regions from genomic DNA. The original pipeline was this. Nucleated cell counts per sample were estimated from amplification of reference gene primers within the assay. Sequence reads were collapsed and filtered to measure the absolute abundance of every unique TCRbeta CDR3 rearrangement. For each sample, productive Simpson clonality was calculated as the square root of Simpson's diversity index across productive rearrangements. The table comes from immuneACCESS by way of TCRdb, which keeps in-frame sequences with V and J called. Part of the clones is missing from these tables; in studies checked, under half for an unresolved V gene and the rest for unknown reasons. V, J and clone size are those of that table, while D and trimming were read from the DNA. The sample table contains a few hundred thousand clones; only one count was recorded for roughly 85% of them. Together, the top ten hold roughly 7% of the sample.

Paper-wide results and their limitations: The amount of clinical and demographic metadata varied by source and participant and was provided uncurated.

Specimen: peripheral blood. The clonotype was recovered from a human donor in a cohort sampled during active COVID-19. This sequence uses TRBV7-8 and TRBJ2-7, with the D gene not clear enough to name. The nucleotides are TGTGCCAGCAGCTCCCAACTGTACTCCTACGAGCAGTACTTC. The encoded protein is CASSSQLYSYEQYF.